This TCR beta chain was identified in a study of breast tumors, draining lymph nodes, adjacent tissues. Study outcomes and limitations: Tumors had less TCR diversity than lymph nodes, more than nontumor tissue.

TCRdb called the multiplex PCR reads again in MiXCR, with one record for every CDR3 protein. The profile shows more than 85,000 distinct CDR3 sequences, roughly 20% of them singletons. This clonotype occurred many times. What it binds is not known. Trimming took off 5 bases at V and 5 bases at J, with 12 bases between the two ends. The CDR3 consists of 13 residues. The germline gives CDR1 LNHDA, CDR2 SQIVND (reference sequence). The lymph nodes were axillary draining lymph nodes from breast cancer patients. The TCR was taken from a female donor with breast cancer. Some clones in this sample may be carry-over from other donors' samples. The chain has TRBV19 and TRBJ1-2; D perhaps matches TRBD1 (6 bases). Sample: axillary lymph node tissue. CDR3 amino acids: CASSPYREYGYTF. The CDR3 nucleotides are TGTGCCAGTAGTCCTTACAGGGAGTATGGCTACACCTTC.